This T cell receptor beta chain was observed in a study of T cell clonotyping in hematopoietic cell transplantation. This table comes from immunoSEQ multiplex PCR, and its TCRdb copy is limited to in-frame clones, with some not included. The data hold thousands of clones, with under 85% observed a single time. The germline CDR1 and CDR2 sequences are SQVTM and ANQGSEA. This CDR3 has 15 amino acids. V trimming: 4 bases; J trimming: 6 bases; junction bases outside the gene matches: 13. The receptor's source is a male patient between 55 and 70 years old who had an allogeneic stem cell transplant from an unrelated donor, so T cells may come from the graft donor. Some clones in this sample may be carry-over from other donors' samples. This chain uses TRBV29-1 with TRBJ1-1, with 8 bases aligning to TRBD1. The sample was peripheral blood mononuclear cells, taken 180 days after allogeneic stem cell transplant. The CDR3 bases are TGCAGCGTTGGATCAGGGGGCGCGAAGTTCGCTGAAGCTTTCTTT. Translated: CSVGSGGAKFAEAFF.